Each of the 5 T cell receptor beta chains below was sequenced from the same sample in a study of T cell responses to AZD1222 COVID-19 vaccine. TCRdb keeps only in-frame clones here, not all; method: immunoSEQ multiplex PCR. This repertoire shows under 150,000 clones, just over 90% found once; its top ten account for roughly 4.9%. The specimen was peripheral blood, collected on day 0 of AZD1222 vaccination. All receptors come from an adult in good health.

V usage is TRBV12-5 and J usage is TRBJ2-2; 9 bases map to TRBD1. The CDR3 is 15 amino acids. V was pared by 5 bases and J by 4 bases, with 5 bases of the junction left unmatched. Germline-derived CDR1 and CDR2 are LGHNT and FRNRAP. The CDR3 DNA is TGTGCTAGTGGTACCGGGACAGGGTCCACCGGGGAGCTGTTTTTT. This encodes CASGTGTGSTGELFF.

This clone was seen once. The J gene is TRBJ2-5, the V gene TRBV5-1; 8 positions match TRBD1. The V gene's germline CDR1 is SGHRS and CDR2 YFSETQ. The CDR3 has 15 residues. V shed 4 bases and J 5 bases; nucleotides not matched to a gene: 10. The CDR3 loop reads CASSLTPGGFETQYF. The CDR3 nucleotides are TGCGCCAGCAGCCTCACCCCAGGGGGCTTCGAGACCCAGTACTTC.

This CDR3 is CASSHINIQYF. In DNA form, the CDR3 reads TGTGCCAGCAGCCACATCAACATTCAGTACTTC. The V call is TRBV6-2 or TRBV6-3, the J call TRBJ2-4, with D unclear. CDR3 length: 11 residues. Between the trimmed V and J ends, which lost 6 bases and 7 bases, there was a span of 7 bases. The V gene's germline CDR1 is MNHEY and CDR2 SVGEGT.

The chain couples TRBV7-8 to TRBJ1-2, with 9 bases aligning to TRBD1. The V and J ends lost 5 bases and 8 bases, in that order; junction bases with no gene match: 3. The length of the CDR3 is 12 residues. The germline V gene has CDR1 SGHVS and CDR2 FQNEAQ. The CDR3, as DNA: TGTGCCAGCAGCCGACAGGGGGACGGCTACACCTTC. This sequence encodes CASSRQGDGYTF.

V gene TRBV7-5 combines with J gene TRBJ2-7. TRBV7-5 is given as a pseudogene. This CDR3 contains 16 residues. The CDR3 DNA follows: TGTGCCAGCACTCGGTCGTGCTCCGACGGCTCCTACGAGCAGTACTTC. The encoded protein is CASTRSCSDGSYEQYF.